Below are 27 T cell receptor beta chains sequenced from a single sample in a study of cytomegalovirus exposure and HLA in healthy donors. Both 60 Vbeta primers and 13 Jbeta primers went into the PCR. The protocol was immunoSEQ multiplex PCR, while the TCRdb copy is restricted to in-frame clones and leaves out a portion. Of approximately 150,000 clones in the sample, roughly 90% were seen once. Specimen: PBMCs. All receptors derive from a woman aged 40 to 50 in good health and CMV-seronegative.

The CDR3 loop reads CASRDWFASTDTQYF. The CDR3 coding sequence is TGTGCCAGCCGGGATTGGTTTGCTAGCACAGATACGCAGTATTTT. The rearrangement links TRBV6-1 to TRBJ2-3; D might be TRBD2 (5 bases). The CDR3 length is 15 residues. Trimming pared 8 bases from V and 0 bases from J, leaving 15 bases between. Germline V lookup: CDR1 MNHNS, CDR2 SASEGT.

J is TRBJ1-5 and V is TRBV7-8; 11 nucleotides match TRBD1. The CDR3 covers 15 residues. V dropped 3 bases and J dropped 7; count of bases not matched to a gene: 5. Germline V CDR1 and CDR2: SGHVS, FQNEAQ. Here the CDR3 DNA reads TGTGCCAGCAGCTTGGGGGACAGGGGGTCCCAGCCCCAGCATTTT. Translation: CASSLGDRGSQPQHF.

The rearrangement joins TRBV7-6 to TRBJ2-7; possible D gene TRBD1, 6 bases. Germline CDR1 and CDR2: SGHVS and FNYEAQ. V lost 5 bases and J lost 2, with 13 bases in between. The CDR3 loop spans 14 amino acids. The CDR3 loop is CASSPTGIPYEQYF. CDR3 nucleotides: TGTGCCAGCAGCCCCACAGGGATTCCCTACGAGCAGTACTTC.

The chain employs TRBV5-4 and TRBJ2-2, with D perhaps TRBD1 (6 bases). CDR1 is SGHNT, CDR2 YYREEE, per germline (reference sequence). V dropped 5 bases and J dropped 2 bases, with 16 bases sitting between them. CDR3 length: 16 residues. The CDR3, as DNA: TGTGCCAGCAGAATACAGGGTCACGGAAACACCGGGGAGCTGTTTTTT. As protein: CASRIQGHGNTGELFF.

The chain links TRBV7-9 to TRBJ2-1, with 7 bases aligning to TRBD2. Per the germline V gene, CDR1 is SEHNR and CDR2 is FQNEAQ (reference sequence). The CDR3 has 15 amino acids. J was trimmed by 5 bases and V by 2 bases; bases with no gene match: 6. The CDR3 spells CASSLRAGRNNEQFF. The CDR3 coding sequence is TGTGCCAGCAGCTTACGAGCGGGACGGAACAATGAGCAGTTCTTC.

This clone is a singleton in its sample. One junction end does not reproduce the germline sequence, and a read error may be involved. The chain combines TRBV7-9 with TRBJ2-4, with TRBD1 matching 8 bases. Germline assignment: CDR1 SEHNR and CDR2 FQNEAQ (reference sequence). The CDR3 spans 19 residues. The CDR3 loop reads CSSSYPPGQGRRAKNIQYF. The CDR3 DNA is TGTTCCAGCAGTTATCCACCCGGACAGGGCCGACGTGCCAAAAACATTCAGTACTTC.

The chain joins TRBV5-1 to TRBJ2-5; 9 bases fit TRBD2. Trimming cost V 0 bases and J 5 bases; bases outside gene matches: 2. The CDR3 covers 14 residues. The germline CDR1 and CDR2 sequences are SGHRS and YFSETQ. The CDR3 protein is CASSLALAGETQYF. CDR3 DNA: TGCGCCAGCAGCTTGGCGCTAGCGGGGGAGACCCAGTACTTC.

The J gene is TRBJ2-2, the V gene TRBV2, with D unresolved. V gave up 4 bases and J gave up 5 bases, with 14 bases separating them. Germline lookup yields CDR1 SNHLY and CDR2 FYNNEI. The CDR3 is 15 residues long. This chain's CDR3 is CASSAELVGTGELFF. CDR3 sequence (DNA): TGTGCCAGCAGTGCAGAGCTAGTAGGTACCGGGGAGCTGTTTTTT. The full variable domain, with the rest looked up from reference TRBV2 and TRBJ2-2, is EPEVTQTPSHQVTQMGQEVILRCVPISNHLYFYWYRQILGQKVEFLVSFYNNEISEKSEIFDDQFSVERPDGSNFTLKIRSTKLEDSAMYFCASSAELVGTGELFFGEGSRLTVL.

DNA for the CDR3: TGCAGTGCTAGGAGACAGGGAGAAGCTTTCTTT. The encoded protein is CSARRQGEAFF. V gene TRBV20-1 combines with J gene TRBJ1-1, with 7 positions matching TRBD1. CDR3 length equals 11 residues. CDR1 is DFQATT and CDR2 is SNEGSKA in the germline V gene (reference sequence). Unmatched junction bases numbered 3, after V lost 3 bases and J lost 8 bases.

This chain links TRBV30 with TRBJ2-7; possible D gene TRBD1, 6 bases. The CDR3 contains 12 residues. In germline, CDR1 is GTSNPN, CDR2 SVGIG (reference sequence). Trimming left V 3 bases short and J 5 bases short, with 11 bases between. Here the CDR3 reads CAWSLQGDEQYF. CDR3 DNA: TGTGCCTGGAGCCTACAGGGTGACGAGCAGTACTTC. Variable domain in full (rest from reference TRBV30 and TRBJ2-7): SQTIHQWPATLVQPVGSPLSLECTVEGTSNPNLYWYRQAAGRGLQLLFYSVGIGQISSEVPQNLSASRPQDRQFILSSKKLLLSDSGFYLCAWSLQGDEQYFGPGTRLTVT.

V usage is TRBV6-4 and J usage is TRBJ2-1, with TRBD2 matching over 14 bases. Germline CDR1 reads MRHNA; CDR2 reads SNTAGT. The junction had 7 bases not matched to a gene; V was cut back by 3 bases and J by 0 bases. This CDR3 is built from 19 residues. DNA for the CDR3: TGTGCCAGCAGTGAATCCGGGACTAGCGGGAGCCTCTCCTACAATGAGCAGTTCTTC. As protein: CASSESGTSGSLSYNEQFF.

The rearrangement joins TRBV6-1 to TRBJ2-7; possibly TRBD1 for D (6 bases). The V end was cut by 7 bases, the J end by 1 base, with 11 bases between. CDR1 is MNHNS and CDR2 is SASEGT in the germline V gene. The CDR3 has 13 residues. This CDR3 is CASTQRGSYEQYF. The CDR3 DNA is TGTGCCAGCACCCAAAGGGGGTCCTACGAGCAGTACTTC.

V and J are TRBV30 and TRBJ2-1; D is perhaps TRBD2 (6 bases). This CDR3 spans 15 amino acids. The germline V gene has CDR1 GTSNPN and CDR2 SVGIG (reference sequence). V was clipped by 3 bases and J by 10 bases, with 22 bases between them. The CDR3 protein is CAWSGGSNSALEQFF. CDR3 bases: TGTGCCTGGAGCGGAGGGTCTAACTCCGCCCTGGAGCAGTTCTTC.

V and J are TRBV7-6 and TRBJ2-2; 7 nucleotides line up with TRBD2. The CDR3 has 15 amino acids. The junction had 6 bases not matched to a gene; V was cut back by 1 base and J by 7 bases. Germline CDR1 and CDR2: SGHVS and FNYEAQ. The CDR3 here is CASSLGNLAVGELFF. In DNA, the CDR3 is TGTGCCAGCAGCTTAGGGAACCTAGCGGTCGGGGAGCTGTTTTTT. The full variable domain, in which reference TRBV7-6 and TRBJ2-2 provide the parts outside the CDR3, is GAGVSQSPRYKVTKRGQDVALRCDPISGHVSLYWYRQALGQGPEFLTYFNYEAQQDKSGLPNDRFSAERPEGSISTLTIQRTEQRDSAMYRCASSLGNLAVGELFFGEGSRLTVL.

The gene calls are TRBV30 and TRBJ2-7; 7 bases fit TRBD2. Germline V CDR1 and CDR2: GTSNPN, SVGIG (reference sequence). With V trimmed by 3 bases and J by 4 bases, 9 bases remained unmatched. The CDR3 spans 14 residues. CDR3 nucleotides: TGTGCCTGGAGGGTGGGCGGGAGTGTGTACGAGCAGTACTTC. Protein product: CAWRVGGSVYEQYF.

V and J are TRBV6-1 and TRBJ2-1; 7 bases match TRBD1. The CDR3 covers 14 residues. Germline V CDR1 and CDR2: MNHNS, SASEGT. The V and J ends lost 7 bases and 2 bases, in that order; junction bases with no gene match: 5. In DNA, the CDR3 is TGTGCCAGCACCCGGGACAGCACCTACAATGAGCAGTTCTTC. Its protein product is CASTRDSTYNEQFF.

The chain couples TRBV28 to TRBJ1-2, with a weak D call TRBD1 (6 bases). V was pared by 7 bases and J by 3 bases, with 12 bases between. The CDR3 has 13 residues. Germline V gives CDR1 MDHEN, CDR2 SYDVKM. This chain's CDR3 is CASKGAGDYGYTF. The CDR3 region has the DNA TGTGCCAGCAAGGGCGCAGGGGACTATGGCTACACCTTC.

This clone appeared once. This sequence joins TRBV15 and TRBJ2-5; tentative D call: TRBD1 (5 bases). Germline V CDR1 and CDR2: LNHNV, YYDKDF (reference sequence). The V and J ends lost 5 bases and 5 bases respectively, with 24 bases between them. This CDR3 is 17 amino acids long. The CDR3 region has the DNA TGTGCCACCAGCCGAAAAGAAACAGCAGGGTTCGGGGAGACCCAGTACTTC. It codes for CATSRKETAGFGETQYF.

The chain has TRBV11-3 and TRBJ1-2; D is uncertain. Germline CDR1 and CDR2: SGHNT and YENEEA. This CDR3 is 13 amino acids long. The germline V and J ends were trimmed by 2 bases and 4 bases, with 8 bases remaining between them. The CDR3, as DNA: TGTGCCAGCAGCTTAATGAACAGCTATGGCTACACCTTC. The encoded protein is CASSLMNSYGYTF.

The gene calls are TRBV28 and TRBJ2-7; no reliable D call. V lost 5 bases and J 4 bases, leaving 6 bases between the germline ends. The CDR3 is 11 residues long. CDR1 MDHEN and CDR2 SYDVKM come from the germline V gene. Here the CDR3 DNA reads TGTGCCAGCAGTACAGCTTACGAGCAGTACTTC. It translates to CASSTAYEQYF. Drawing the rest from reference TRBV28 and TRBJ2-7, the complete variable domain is DVKVTQSSRYLVKRTGEKVFLECVQDMDHENMFWYRQDPGLGLRLIYFSYDVKMKEKGDIPEGYSVSREKKERFSLILESASTNQTSMYLCASSTAYEQYFGPGTRLTVT.

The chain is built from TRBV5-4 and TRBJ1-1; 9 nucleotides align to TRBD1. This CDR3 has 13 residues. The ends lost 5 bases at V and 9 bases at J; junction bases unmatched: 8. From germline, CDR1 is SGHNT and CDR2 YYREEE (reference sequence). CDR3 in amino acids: CASSSVGTGKAFF. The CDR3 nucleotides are TGTGCCAGCAGTTCCGTAGGGACAGGGAAAGCTTTCTTT.

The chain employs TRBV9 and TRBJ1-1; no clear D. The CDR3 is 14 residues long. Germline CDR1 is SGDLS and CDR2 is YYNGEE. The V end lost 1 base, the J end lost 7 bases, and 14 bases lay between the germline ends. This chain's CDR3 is CASSVLWGGDEAFF. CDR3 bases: TGTGCCAGCAGCGTATTATGGGGAGGAGATGAAGCTTTCTTT.

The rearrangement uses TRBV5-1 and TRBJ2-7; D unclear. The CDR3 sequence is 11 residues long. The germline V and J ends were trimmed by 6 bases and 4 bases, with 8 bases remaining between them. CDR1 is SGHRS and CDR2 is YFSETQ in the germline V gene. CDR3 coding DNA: TGCGCCAGCAAAGCGATGTACGAGCAGTACTTC. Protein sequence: CASKAMYEQYF.

CDR3 nucleotides: TGTGCCAGCAGCTTAGCCGGTCGAGCGGGAGTGATAGAATCCTACAATGAGCAGTTCTTC. It encodes CASSLAGRAGVIESYNEQFF. The gene calls are TRBV11-3 and TRBJ2-1, with 8 bases that match TRBD2. The CDR3 is 20 amino acids. The germline V gene has CDR1 SGHNT and CDR2 YENEEA. Trimming removed 1 base from V and 1 base from J; junction bases left unmatched: 15.

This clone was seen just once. The CDR3 nucleotides read TGTGCCAGCAGCTTAGAATTGGGCAGGGGCGGTCAGCCCCAGCATTTT. Its protein product is CASSLELGRGGQPQHF. The V call is TRBV7-2, the J call TRBJ1-5; TRBD1 might be the D (6 bases). The germline gives CDR1 SGHTA, CDR2 FQGNSA. Trimming removed 1 base at V and 6 bases at J, with 16 bases between. The CDR3 contains 16 residues. The full variable domain, in which reference TRBV7-2 and TRBJ1-5 provide the parts outside the CDR3, is GAGVSQSPSNKVTEKGKDVELRCDPISGHTALYWYRQSLGQGLEFLIYFQGNSAPDKSGLPSDRFSAERTGGSVSTLTIQRTQQEDSAVYLCASSLELGRGGQPQHFGDGTRLSIL.

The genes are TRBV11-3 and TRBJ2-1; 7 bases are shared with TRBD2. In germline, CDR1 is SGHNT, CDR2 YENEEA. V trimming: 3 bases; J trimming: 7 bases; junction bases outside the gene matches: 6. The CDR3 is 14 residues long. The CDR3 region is CASSFRAGGNEQFF. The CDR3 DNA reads TGTGCCAGCAGCTTTCGAGCCGGGGGGAATGAGCAGTTCTTC.

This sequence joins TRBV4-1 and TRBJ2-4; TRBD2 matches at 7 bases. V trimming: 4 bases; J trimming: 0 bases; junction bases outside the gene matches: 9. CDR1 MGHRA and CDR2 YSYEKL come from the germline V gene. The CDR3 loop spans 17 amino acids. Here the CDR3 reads CASSPIGGLLAKNIQYF. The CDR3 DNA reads TGCGCCAGCAGCCCAATCGGGGGGTTACTAGCCAAAAACATTCAGTACTTC.